Listed below are T cell receptor beta chains from one sample, sequenced in a study of early T cells in non-severe SARS-CoV-2 infection. In TCRdb, the 5' RACE reads were re-called with MiXCR into one record per CDR3 protein. The sample consists of about 83,000 distinct CDR3 sequences, 8% to 13% of them appearing once. The sample was whole blood, taken at baseline. All receptors derive from an adult who was a healthcare worker with PCR-confirmed SARS-CoV-2 infection or an uninfected control (not recorded which). Both conserved end residues are part of each CDR3. D genes are given only for firm matches. Size is omitted from some rows. Given values are once, few, many or a class for expanded clones.

V gene	clone size	J gene	D gene	CDR3 DNA	CDR3 protein
TRBV7-6	.	TRBJ1-6	.	TGTGCCAGCAGCCCCCTTGAGGGGATCTATAATTCACCCCTCCACTTT	CASSPLEGIYNSPLHF
TRBV7-9	few	TRBJ1-3	TRBD1	TGTGCCAGCAGCCCCCAGGGGGCCTCTGGAAACACCATATATTTT	CASSPQGASGNTIYF
TRBV25-1	many	TRBJ2-3	TRBD2	TGTGCCAGCAGTGGGCGGGAGTTGGGGTTAACAGATACGCAGTATTTT	CASSGRELGLTDTQYF
TRBV27	.	TRBJ2-1	TRBD1	TGTGCCAGCAGTTTGACCCGACCGGGACAGGGCTACAATGAGCAGTTCTTC	CASSLTRPGQGYNEQFF
TRBV30	.	TRBJ1-1	.	TGTGCCTGGAGTGATCGACAGAACACTGAAGCTTTCTTT	CAWSDRQNTEAFF
TRBV5-5	.	TRBJ2-5	TRBD1	TGTGCCAGCAACCCGACAGGGGCGAAGGAGACCCAGTACTTC	CASNPTGAKETQYF
TRBV29-1	.	TRBJ1-2	.	TGCAGCGTTGAAGGGCACAGTACTAACTATGGCTACACCTTC	CSVEGHSTNYGYTF
TRBV7-2	few	TRBJ2-7	.	TGTGCCAGCAGCATCGGACCAAACCCGTCCTACGAGCAGTACTTC	CASSIGPNPSYEQYF
TRBV27	.	TRBJ1-5	.	TGTGCCAGCAGTTCGACCGGGAATCAGCCCCAGCATTTT	CASSSTGNQPQHF
TRBV27	many	TRBJ2-7	TRBD2	TGTGCCAGCAGTCCGAAACCCCGGGGGGTCTACGAGCAGTACTTC	CASSPKPRGVYEQYF
TRBV13	many	TRBJ1-1	TRBD1	TGTGCCAGCAGCTTAGGCGGGACAGGGGGCGTCACTGAAGCTTTCTTT	CASSLGGTGGVTEAFF
TRBV2	few	TRBJ2-2	.	TGTGCCAGCGCCGGGACCACGGGGGCCGGGGAGCTGTTTTTT	CASAGTTGAGELFF
TRBV4-1	.	TRBJ1-6	.	TGCGCCAGCAGCCCCTCTCCGCGGGGGCCTCGAAATTCACCCCTCCACTTT	CASSPSPRGPRNSPLHF
TRBV2	many	TRBJ2-7	TRBD2	TGTGCCAGCAGTCCCGGGACTAGCGGGTTGTACGAGCAGTACTTC	CASSPGTSGLYEQYF
TRBV20-1	few	TRBJ2-1	TRBD2	TGCAGTGCTACCAATCCGGGACTAGCGGACTACAATGAGCAGTTCTTC	CSATNPGLADYNEQFF
TRBV2	.	TRBJ1-2	.	TGTGCCAGCAGTGATCTGAAAGCCGCCTATGGCTACACCTTC	CASSDLKAAYGYTF
TRBV7-2	few	TRBJ2-7	.	TGTGCCAGCAGCCAACCTTACGACAGGACCTACGAGCAGTACTTC	CASSQPYDRTYEQYF
TRBV5-1	.	TRBJ2-5	TRBD1	TGCGCCAGCAGCTCCGAGGGGGCTGGGGAGACCCAGTACTTC	CASSSEGAGETQYF
TRBV30	few	TRBJ2-1	TRBD2	TGTGCCTGGGGGACTAGCGGGTACTACAATGAGCAGTTCTTC	CAWGTSGYYNEQFF
TRBV19	.	TRBJ2-7	.	TGTGCCAGTAGTATAAAGGTTTACGAGCAGTACTTC	CASSIKVYEQYF
TRBV24-1	many	TRBJ2-3	.	TGTGCCACCAGTGACTTCACAGATACGCAGTATTTT	CATSDFTDTQYF
TRBV5-4	.	TRBJ2-2	.	TGTGCCAGCAGCTTGGCCACAGGGTCGAACACCGGGGAGCTGTTTTTT	CASSLATGSNTGELFF
TRBV28	.	TRBJ2-5	.	TGTGCCAGCAGTTTAGCGGGAACGGTAACCCAAGAGACCCAGTACTTC	CASSLAGTVTQETQYF
TRBV19	many	TRBJ2-5	.	TGTGCCAGTAGTAGTGGGGCACGCACAGGACAGTACCAAGAGACCCAGTACTTC	CASSSGARTGQYQETQYF
TRBV6-6	.	TRBJ2-7	.	TGTGCCAGCAGGGCGAGTAGGGACACCGCCGAGCAGTACTTC	CASRASRDTAEQYF
TRBV6-2/TRBV6-3	.	TRBJ1-2	TRBD1	TGTGCCAGCGGGCCGACAGGGTCTTTCTATGGCTACACCTTC	CASGPTGSFYGYTF
TRBV4-1	few	TRBJ2-7	.	TGCGCCAGCAGCCAAGCGTCTACTAGCTCTCTCGAGCAGTACTTC	CASSQASTSSLEQYF
TRBV20-1	many	TRBJ1-6	TRBD1	TGCAGTGCTAGAGATGCACATCCGGGACAGCTTAATTCACCCCTCCACTTT	CSARDAHPGQLNSPLHF
TRBV11-2	few	TRBJ1-2	TRBD1	TGTGCCAGCAGCGAGAGCTCGACAGGGATGTATGGCTACACCTTC	CASSESSTGMYGYTF
TRBV10-2	.	TRBJ2-3	.	TGCGCCAGCTGGGCCGGCTCAGATACGCAGTATTTT	CASWAGSDTQYF
TRBV24-1	.	TRBJ2-2	.	TGTGCCACCAGTCGCGACGCATCCGGGGAGCTGTTTTTT	CATSRDASGELFF
TRBV6-5	.	TRBJ1-4	.	TGTGCCAGCAGGGGCGACTTTGGAAAACTGTTTTTT	CASRGDFGKLFF
TRBV7-2	few	TRBJ2-1	TRBD1	TGTGCCAGCAGCTCTACCGGGACAGCCCGATCCTACAATGAGCAGTTCTTC	CASSSTGTARSYNEQFF
TRBV19	few	TRBJ2-2	.	TGTGCCAGTATAACAGGGAAATGGACCGGGGAGCTGTTTTTT	CASITGKWTGELFF
TRBV6-1	.	TRBJ2-7	TRBD1	TGTGCCAGCAGTGAAGCGGGACAGCTCTACGAGCGGTACTTC	CASSEAGQLYERYF
TRBV7-2	many	TRBJ1-5	.	TGTGCCAGCAGTAGCCAGGGCGGTCAGCCCCAGCATTTT	CASSSQGGQPQHF
TRBV6-1	few	TRBJ2-1	TRBD1	TGTGCCAGCACAAGGCGGCAGGGGGCTTCGGATGAGCAGTTCTTC	CASTRRQGASDEQFF
TRBV28	few	TRBJ2-7	.	TGTGCCAGCAGTTCCCCGCAGGGGTACTACGAGCAGTACTTC	CASSSPQGYYEQYF
TRBV20-1	many	TRBJ2-7	TRBD2	TGCAGTGCTAGAGAAGGACTAGCGGGATTTGGCGAGCAGTACTTC	CSAREGLAGFGEQYF
TRBV5-4	few	TRBJ1-1	TRBD1	TGTGCCAGCAGCTTGGCCATAGGACAGGGGGCTGAAGCTTTCTTT	CASSLAIGQGAEAFF
TRBV20-1	.	TRBJ1-1	.	TGCAGTGCTAGCCCCCTCGTGAGGAAAGGCACTGAAGCTTTCTTT	CSASPLVRKGTEAFF
TRBV6-2/TRBV6-3	.	TRBJ2-7	.	TGTGCCAGCAGCTCCGGACGGTATCCATACGAGCAGTACTTC	CASSSGRYPYEQYF